Sequencing of this TCR beta chain was carried out in a study of regulatory T cells in long-lasting Graves disease. Relying on iRepertoire HTBI primers and Arm-PCR of CDR3 regions, the team built TCR beta libraries. Via MiXCR, TCRdb re-called the multiplex PCR reads, giving one row per CDR3 protein. The sample carries approximately 560,000 distinct CDR3 sequences, 15% to 20% recorded once. As to time point: newly diagnosed GD, antithyroid drugs for less than 3 months. The TCR library used RNA extracted from PBMCs. Between the trimmed V and J ends, which lost 5 bases and 8 bases, there was a span of 13 bases. The CDR3 extends over 14 amino acids. Germline loops: CDR1 SNHLY, CDR2 FYNNEI. This same sample was also taken into another study, of T cells in Graves' hyperthyroidism and ophthalmopathy. As reported in that work: The study used the HTBI primer set for a first-round RT-PCR of the TCR CDR3.

The chain employs TRBV2 and TRBJ1-6; tentatively, D is TRBD1 (6 bases). Source: peripheral blood mononuclear cells (PBMCs), taken at new diagnosis, from a patient treated with antithyroid drugs. The clonotype originates from a man younger than 35 with Graves disease. In DNA form, the CDR3 reads TGTGCCAGCAGTTTACAGGGAAGGGATTCACCCCTCCACTTT. Protein: CASSLQGRDSPLHF.